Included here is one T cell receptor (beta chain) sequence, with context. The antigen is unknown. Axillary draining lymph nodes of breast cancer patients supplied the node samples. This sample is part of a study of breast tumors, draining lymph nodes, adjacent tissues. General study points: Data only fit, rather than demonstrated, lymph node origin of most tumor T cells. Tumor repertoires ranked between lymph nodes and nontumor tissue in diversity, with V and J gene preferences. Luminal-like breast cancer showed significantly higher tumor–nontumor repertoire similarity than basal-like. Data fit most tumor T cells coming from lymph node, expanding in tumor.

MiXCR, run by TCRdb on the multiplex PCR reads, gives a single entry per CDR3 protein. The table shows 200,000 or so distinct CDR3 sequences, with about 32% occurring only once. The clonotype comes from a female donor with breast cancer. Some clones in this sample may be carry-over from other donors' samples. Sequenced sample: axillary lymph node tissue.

The CDR3: CASRIPGTPNYGYTF. CDR3 DNA sequence: TGTGCCAGCAGAATACCCGGGACACCAAACTATGGCTACACCTTC. The genes are TRBV7-8 and TRBJ1-2; possibly TRBD1 for D (6 bases). V shed 6 bases and J shed 2 bases, with 16 bases lying between them. The germline V gene encodes CDR1 SGHVS and CDR2 FQNEAQ. The CDR3 consists of 15 residues.